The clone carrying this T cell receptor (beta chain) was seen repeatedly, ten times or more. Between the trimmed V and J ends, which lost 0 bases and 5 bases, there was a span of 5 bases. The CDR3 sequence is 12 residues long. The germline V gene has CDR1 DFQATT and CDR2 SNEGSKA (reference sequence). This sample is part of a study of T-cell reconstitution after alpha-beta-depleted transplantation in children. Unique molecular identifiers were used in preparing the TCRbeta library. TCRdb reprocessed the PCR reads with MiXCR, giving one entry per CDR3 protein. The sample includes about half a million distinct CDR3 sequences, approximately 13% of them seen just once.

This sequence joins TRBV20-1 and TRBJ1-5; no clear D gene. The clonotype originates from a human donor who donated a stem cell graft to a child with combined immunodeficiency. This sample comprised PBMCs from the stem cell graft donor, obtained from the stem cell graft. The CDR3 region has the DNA TGCAGTGCTAGAGAGGTGGATCAGCCCCAGCATTTT. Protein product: CSAREVDQPQHF.